This TCR beta chain was retrieved from a study of blood T cells in healthy people across ages. Overall study findings and caveats: Considered underestimates were the diversity estimates obtained from one million T cells. When set beside aged donors, long-lived donors presented more naive CD4+ cells and higher diversity. Per-million-T-cell TCR beta diversity fell roughly linearly with age.

For the second PCR, which ran for about 7 to 11 cycles, a sample-barcoded 5' primer and a J-beta primer mix were used. TCRdb reprocessed the 5' RACE reads via MiXCR and lists one record per CDR3 protein. In the table there are 700,000 or so distinct CDR3 sequences, 22% of which are singletons. This CDR3 has 13 amino acids. The V gene's germline CDR1 is SNHLY and CDR2 FYNNEI. With V trimmed by 6 bases and J by 7 bases, 6 bases remained unmatched. Extractions gave at least 5 micrograms of total RNA per sample. In this sample, this clonotype turned up a few times. What it binds is not known. This TCR was sampled from a man aged 70 or older in good health. Material for sequencing was blood. This chain joins TRBV2 and TRBJ1-5, with TRBD1 matching over 7 bases. The CDR3 DNA reads TGTGCCAGCAGGGCGGACAGGCCCCAGCCCCAGCATTTT. Translation gives CASRADRPQPQHF.